The 26 T cell receptor beta chains listed next were all sequenced from one sample in a study of blood T cell repertoires in COVID-19. This table comes from immunoSEQ multiplex PCR, and its TCRdb copy is limited to in-frame clones, with some not included. The data hold about 180,000 clones, with around 85% observed a single time. What was sequenced was peripheral blood. The receptors come from a man in his fifties with active or convalescent COVID-19.

V usage is TRBV4-2 and J usage is TRBJ1-2; the D gene is possibly TRBD1 (5 bases). In germline, CDR1 is LGHNA, CDR2 YNFKEQ. The CDR3 sequence is 13 residues long. V was pared by 2 bases and J by 8 bases, with 12 bases between. CDR3 in amino acids: CASSQTGLPGYTF. The CDR3 nucleotides are TGTGCCAGCAGCCAAACGGGACTTCCAGGCTACACCTTC.

This chain joins TRBV9 and TRBJ2-2; 8 bases line up with TRBD2. Germline CDR1 is SGDLS and CDR2 is YYNGEE. There are 14 residues in the CDR3. Germline trimming cut 3 bases from V and 5 bases from J; bases unmatched to any gene: 3. CDR3 amino acids: CASSAGGATGELFF. CDR3 in DNA: TGTGCCAGCAGCGCCGGGGGGGCTACCGGGGAGCTGTTTTTT.

The chain uses TRBV7-9 and TRBJ2-7; 11 positions match TRBD2. V lost 5 bases and J lost 7; bases outside the gene matches: 10. This CDR3 region has 15 residues. The germline V gene has CDR1 SEHNR and CDR2 FQNEAQ (reference sequence). CDR3 bases: TGTGCCAGCAGCCTTTCACTAGCGGGGGCCCGTGAGCAGTACTTC. This codes for CASSLSLAGAREQYF.

This clone was seen a handful of times. The J gene is TRBJ2-1, the V gene TRBV24-1, with D perhaps matching TRBD2 (5 bases). There are 14 residues in the CDR3. Between the trimmed V and J ends, which lost 5 bases and 8 bases, there was a span of 15 bases. CDR1 is KGHDR and CDR2 is SFDVKD in the germline V gene. The CDR3 here is CATSGPYTGDEQFF. The CDR3 DNA is TGTGCCACCAGTGGACCGTATACCGGGGATGAGCAGTTCTTC.

As DNA, the CDR3 is TGTGCCAGCAGTTTATATCAGGGGGGAAGAACCGGGGAGCTGTTTTTT. Amino acids: CASSLYQGGRTGELFF. The V gene is TRBV28, the J gene TRBJ2-2, with D perhaps matching TRBD1 (7 bases). The CDR3 sequence is 16 residues long. Germline V CDR1 and CDR2: MDHEN, SYDVKM. Between the trimmed V and J ends, which lost 1 base and 5 bases, there was a span of 14 bases.

V is TRBV29-1 and J is TRBJ1-1; 7 nucleotides match TRBD1. The CDR3 is 16 amino acids. Unmatched junction bases numbered 14, after V lost 3 bases and J lost 4 bases. Per germline, CDR1 SQVTM and CDR2 ANQGSEA. The CDR3 loop reads CSVDKGANSKGTEAFF. The CDR3 DNA is TGCAGCGTTGATAAGGGGGCGAATTCTAAGGGCACTGAAGCTTTCTTT.

This clone was observed many times. The J gene is TRBJ1-2, the V gene TRBV6-5, with D possibly TRBD1 on 5 matching bases. The V gene's germline CDR1 is MNHEY and CDR2 SVGAGI. CDR3 length equals 12 residues. Between the trimmed V and J ends, which lost 6 bases and 7 bases, there was a span of 12 bases. CDR3 region: CASRNLGVGYTF. The CDR3 nucleotides are TGTGCCAGCAGGAATTTAGGGGTTGGCTACACCTTC.

A single count supports this clone. The V call is TRBV19, the J call TRBJ2-7; 10 bases are a match to TRBD2. CDR1 is LNHDA, CDR2 SQIVND, per germline (reference sequence). Trimming removed 8 bases from V and 5 bases from J; junction bases left unmatched: 9. CDR3 size: 14 residues. This CDR3 reads CASGAGTSEDEQYF. In nucleotides, the CDR3 is TGTGCCAGTGGGGCCGGGACTAGCGAGGACGAGCAGTACTTC.

This rearrangement joins TRBV28 to TRBJ1-1; TRBD1 matches 7 bases. Germline values: CDR1 MDHEN, CDR2 SYDVKM. There are 12 residues in the CDR3. Losses at the gene ends were 5 bases for V and 8 bases for J; bases not matched to a gene: 5. The CDR3 is CASSTDRAEAFF. The CDR3 nucleotides are TGTGCCAGCAGTACCGACAGGGCGGAAGCTTTCTTT.

The sample holds one count of this clone. V is TRBV12-2 and J is TRBJ2-5; no check of the table's D call, TRBD2, against the DNA was made. TRBV12-2 is shown as a pseudogene. The CDR3 extends over 16 amino acids. The CDR3 region is CASRSDDRGGVETQYF. The CDR3 DNA is TGTGCAAGTCGCTCCGATGACCGAGGGGGGGTGGAGACCCAGTACTTC.

This chain links TRBV19 with TRBJ1-1, with 10 bases matching TRBD1. This CDR3 is built from 13 residues. Germline V gene data show CDR1 as LNHDA and CDR2 as SQIVND (reference sequence). Losses at the gene ends were 9 bases for V and 7 bases for J; bases not matched to a gene: 8. CDR3 nucleotides: TGTGCCAGCAAGTTGACAGGGGGCGATGAAGCTTTCTTT. This codes for CASKLTGGDEAFF.

The chain joins TRBV30 to TRBJ2-3; TRBD1 agrees at 7 bases. The ends lost 2 bases at V and 0 bases at J; junction bases unmatched: 5. This CDR3 is 15 amino acids long. The germline V gene has CDR1 GTSNPN and CDR2 SVGIG (reference sequence). CDR3: CAWSLGDSSTDTQYF. The CDR3 DNA sequence: TGTGCCTGGAGTTTAGGGGACAGTAGCACAGATACGCAGTATTTT.

In its sample, this clone was seen a few times. The chain combines TRBV7-2 with TRBJ1-2, with 7 bases identical to TRBD1. The CDR3 sequence is 13 residues long. Germline values: CDR1 SGHTA, CDR2 FQGNSA. V lost 2 bases, J lost 8 bases, and 5 bases stayed unmatched. CDR3 nucleotides: TGTGCCAGCAGCTTAACAGGGGCGTCAGGCTACACCTTC. As protein: CASSLTGASGYTF.

The rearrangement uses TRBV2 and TRBJ1-4; 7 bases align to TRBD1. Germline V lookup: CDR1 SNHLY, CDR2 FYNNEI. V lost 6 bases to trimming and J lost 0 bases; unmatched junction nucleotides: 7. The CDR3 consists of 16 residues. The CDR3 sequence is CASSRTGPATNEKLFF. CDR3 nucleotides: TGTGCCAGCAGCCGGACAGGCCCAGCAACTAATGAAAAACTGTTTTTT. The full variable domain, its missing parts supplied by reference TRBV2 and TRBJ1-4, is EPEVTQTPSHQVTQMGQEVILRCVPISNHLYFYWYRQILGQKVEFLVSFYNNEISEKSEIFDDQFSVERPDGSNFTLKIRSTKLEDSAMYFCASSRTGPATNEKLFFGSGTQLSVL.

This clone was counted once. This chain connects TRBV3-1 (or the pseudogene TRBV3-2) to TRBJ1-6; D is unclear. Trimming took 4 bases from V and 10 from J, leaving 17 bases between them. CDR3 length: 15 residues. Germline lookup yields CDR1 LGHDT and CDR2 YNNKEL (reference sequence). The CDR3 loop reads CASSLGYGRESPLHF. The DNA for the CDR3 is TGTGCCAGCAGCCTCGGGTACGGAAGAGAGTCACCCCTCCACTTT.

The chain carries TRBV28 and TRBJ2-2; the D gene is possibly TRBD1 (6 bases). The CDR3 is 15 amino acids. Germline-derived CDR1 and CDR2 are MDHEN and SYDVKM. V was trimmed by 5 bases and J by 7 bases, leaving 17 bases between them. As DNA, the CDR3 is TGTGCCAGCAGTCCGGATACCCAGGGGCTCGGGGAGCTGTTTTTT. Its translation: CASSPDTQGLGELFF.

The J gene is TRBJ1-1, the V gene TRBV12-3 or TRBV12-4; no reliable D call. The V gene lost 7 bases and the J gene lost 3 bases, with 12 bases spanning the gap. CDR3 length equals 13 residues. Written as DNA, the CDR3 is TGTGCCAGCACCGGGAGGAGGGACACTGAAGCTTTCTTT. It yields the protein CASTGRRDTEAFF.

The J gene is TRBJ1-1, the V gene TRBV5-5; maybe TRBD1 (5 bases). V gave up 3 bases and J gave up 13 bases, with 25 bases separating them. Germline V gene data show CDR1 as SGHKS and CDR2 as YYEKEE (reference sequence). The CDR3 sequence is 15 residues long. In DNA, the CDR3 is TGTGCCAGCAGCTCTATCCTCCGGGACTCCCAAGACGGTTTCTTT. Its translation is CASSSILRDSQDGFF.

This chain links TRBV25-1 with TRBJ1-1; D is perhaps TRBD1 (5 bases). V was trimmed by 5 bases and J by 6 bases, leaving 16 bases between them. The CDR3 length is 14 residues. Per the germline V gene, CDR1 is MGHDK and CDR2 is SYGVNS. The CDR3 loop is CASSSLWGEPEAFF. The CDR3 bases are TGTGCCAGCAGTTCCCTTTGGGGGGAACCTGAAGCTTTCTTT.

The chain recombines TRBV29-1 with TRBJ2-5; D perhaps matches TRBD1 (6 bases). The germline gives CDR1 SQVTM, CDR2 ANQGSEA. The CDR3 runs to 13 residues. The V end was cut by 4 bases, the J end by 5 bases, with 14 bases between. CDR3: CSVGGGPQETQYF. The CDR3 coding sequence is TGCAGCGTTGGTGGGGGCCCCCAGGAGACCCAGTACTTC.

In DNA form, the CDR3 reads TGTGCCTGGAGTATTACCGGGACAAGTAATGAAAAACTGTTTTTT. Translated: CAWSITGTSNEKLFF. V is TRBV30 and J is TRBJ1-4, with D possibly matching TRBD1 (6 bases). The germline V gene has CDR1 GTSNPN and CDR2 SVGIG (reference sequence). CDR3 length equals 15 residues. V lost 2 bases and J 4 bases, leaving 14 bases between the germline ends.

The chain uses TRBV4-3 and TRBJ2-3; the match to TRBD1 covers 8 bases. Per germline, CDR1 LGHNA and CDR2 YSLEER. This CDR3 is built from 15 residues. V dropped 1 base and J dropped 6; count of bases not matched to a gene: 6. The chain's CDR3 is CASSQGTGGQDTQYF. In DNA form, the CDR3 reads TGCGCCAGCAGCCAAGGAACAGGGGGGCAGGATACGCAGTATTTT.

In its sample, this clone was seen a few times. The chain is built from TRBV12-3 or TRBV12-4 and TRBJ2-4, with D uncertain. V was trimmed by 1 base and J by 6 bases, leaving 7 bases between them. This CDR3 region has 13 residues. The CDR3 spells CASSLGRINIQYF. The CDR3, as DNA: TGTGCCAGCAGTTTAGGCAGGATAAACATTCAGTACTTC.

V usage is TRBV12-3 or TRBV12-4 and J usage is TRBJ1-2; D is ambiguous. The CDR3 loop spans 13 amino acids. Trimming took 7 bases from V and 1 from J, leaving 10 bases between them. The CDR3 protein is CASTLSINYGYTF. CDR3 nucleotide sequence: TGTGCCAGCACCCTATCCATTAACTATGGCTACACCTTC.

This sequence joins TRBV7-9 and TRBJ2-2; D uncertain. The length of the CDR3 is 14 residues. Trimming took off 2 bases at V and 0 bases at J, with 4 bases between the two ends. Germline assignment: CDR1 SEHNR and CDR2 FQNEAQ (reference sequence). CDR3 nucleotide sequence: TGTGCCAGCAGCTTACAAACGAACACCGGGGAGCTGTTTTTT. As protein: CASSLQTNTGELFF.

The genes are TRBV19 and TRBJ1-5; 11 bases align to TRBD1. Germline CDR1 is LNHDA and CDR2 is SQIVND (reference sequence). This CDR3 has 15 amino acids. V shed 3 bases and J 6 bases; nucleotides not matched to a gene: 4. The CDR3 nucleotides read TGTGCCAGTAGTATTCTTGGACAGGGGGCTCAGCCCCAGCATTTT. It yields the protein CASSILGQGAQPQHF.